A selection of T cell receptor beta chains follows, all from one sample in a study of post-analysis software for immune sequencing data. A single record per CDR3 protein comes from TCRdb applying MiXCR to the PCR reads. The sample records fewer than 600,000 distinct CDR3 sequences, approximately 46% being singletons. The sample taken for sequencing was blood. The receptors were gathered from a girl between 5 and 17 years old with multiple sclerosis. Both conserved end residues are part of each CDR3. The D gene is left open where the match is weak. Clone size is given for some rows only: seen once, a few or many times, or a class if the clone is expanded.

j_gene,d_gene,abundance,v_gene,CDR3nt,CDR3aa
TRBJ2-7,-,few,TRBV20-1,TGCAGTGCAAAGATAGCGGCCTACGAGCAGTACTTC,CSAKIAAYEQYF
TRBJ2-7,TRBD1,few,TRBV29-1,TGCAGCGTTGTCAGGACAGGGACCGAGCAGTACTTC,CSVVRTGTEQYF
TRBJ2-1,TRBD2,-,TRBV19,TGTGCGGGACTAGCGGGGTCGGATGAGCAGTTCTTC,CAGLAGSDEQFF
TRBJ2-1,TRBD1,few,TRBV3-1,TGTGCCAGCAGCCATGGGACAGGGACAAATGAGCAGTTCTTC,CASSHGTGTNEQFF
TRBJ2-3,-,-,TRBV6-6,TGTGCCAGCAGTTACAGGGATACAGATGCGCAGTATTTT,CASSYRDTDAQYF
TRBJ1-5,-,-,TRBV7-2,TGTGCCAGCAGCTTGACAAGCAGAAGCAATCAGCCCCAGCATTTT,CASSLTSRSNQPQHF
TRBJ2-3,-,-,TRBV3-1,TGTGCCAGCAGCCAAGAGGGTTCACGGAGCACAGATACGCAGTATTTT,CASSQEGSRSTDTQYF
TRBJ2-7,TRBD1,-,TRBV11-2,TGTGCCAGCAGCTCCGGGACAGGGATGGGCCCGAGTTACGAGCAGTACTTC,CASSSGTGMGPSYEQYF
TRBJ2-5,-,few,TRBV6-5,TGTGCCAACAGGGCTAGCGGCGGCGGAGAGACCCAGTACTTC,CANRASGGGETQYF
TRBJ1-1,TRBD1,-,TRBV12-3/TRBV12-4,TGTGCCAGCACCCTGACAGGGGGGAACACTGAAGCTTTCTTT,CASTLTGGNTEAFF
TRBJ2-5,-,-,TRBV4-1,TGCGCCAGCAGCCAAAGATACGCAGGATCCCAAGAGACCCAGTACTTC,CASSQRYAGSQETQYF
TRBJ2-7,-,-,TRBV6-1,TGTGCCAGCAGTCCTGGGTATCTCATCACAACCTACGAGCAGTACTTC,CASSPGYLITTYEQYF
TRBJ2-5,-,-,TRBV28,TGTGCCAGCAGTGAGCGGGTAGAACAAGAGACCCAGTACTTC,CASSERVEQETQYF
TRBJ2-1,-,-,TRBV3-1,TGTGCCAGCAGCCAAGAGGGCAGAAGCTCCTACAATGAGCAGTTCTTC,CASSQEGRSSYNEQFF
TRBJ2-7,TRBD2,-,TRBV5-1,TGCGCCAGCAGCTACCTCTCCCTAGCGGGAGTCGACGACGAGCAGTACTTC,CASSYLSLAGVDDEQYF
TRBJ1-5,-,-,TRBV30,TGTGCCTGGAGTGTCGAAACACCGGGACCCCAGCATTTT,CAWSVETPGPQHF
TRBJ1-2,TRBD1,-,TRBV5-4,TGTGCCAGCAGCCTATCAATCAGGGGGCAGACGGGCTACACCTTC,CASSLSIRGQTGYTF
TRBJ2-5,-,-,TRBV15,TGTGCCGGGCAAGAGACCCAGTACTTC,CAGQETQYF
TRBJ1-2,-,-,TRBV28,TGTGCCAGCAGTCCCAACATCTATGGCTACACCTTC,CASSPNIYGYTF
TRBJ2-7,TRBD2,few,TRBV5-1,TGCGCCAGCAGTAAACTAGCGGCCCCCTACGAGCAGTACTTC,CASSKLAAPYEQYF
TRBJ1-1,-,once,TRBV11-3,TGTGCCAGCAGCTCACCCTCGAGTGCTGAAGCTTTCTTT,CASSSPSSAEAFF
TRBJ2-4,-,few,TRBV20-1,TGCAGTGCTCCTGTCCCGGGACGGGTTCGGGGCTTAAACATTCAGTACTTC,CSAPVPGRVRGLNIQYF
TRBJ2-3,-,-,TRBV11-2,TGTGCCAGCAGCTTAGTCCCCTTTGGAAGCACAGATACGCAGTATTTT,CASSLVPFGSTDTQYF
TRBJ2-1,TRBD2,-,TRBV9,TGTGCCAGCAGCCGCAGCGGGAGGGTCGTCAATGAGCAGTTCTTC,CASSRSGRVVNEQFF
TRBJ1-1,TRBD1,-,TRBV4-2,TGTGCCAGCAGCCAGGTACAGGGGAGAAACACTGAAGCTTTCTTT,CASSQVQGRNTEAFF
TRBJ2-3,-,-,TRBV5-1,TGCGCCAGCAGCTTGGCCGCCCCGGTAGATACGCAGTATTTT,CASSLAAPVDTQYF
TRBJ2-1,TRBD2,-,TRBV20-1,TGCAGTGCAGGGCGGGAGGCTACCTCCTACAATGAGCAGTTCTTC,CSAGREATSYNEQFF
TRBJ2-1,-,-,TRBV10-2,TGCGCCAGCAAGCCAGGGGCCTCCTACAATGAGCAGTTCTTC,CASKPGASYNEQFF
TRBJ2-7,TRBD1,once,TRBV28,TGTGCCAGCAGCCCTTGGACAGGGAGCTCCTACGAGCAGTACTTC,CASSPWTGSSYEQYF
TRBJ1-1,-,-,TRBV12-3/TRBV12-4,TGTGCCAGCAGTTTTTGGGGGAGAGGAACTGAAGCTTTCTTT,CASSFWGRGTEAFF
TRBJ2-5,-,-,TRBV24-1,TGTGCCACCAGTGAGCGCCTGGGGACGGAGACCCAGTACTTC,CATSERLGTETQYF
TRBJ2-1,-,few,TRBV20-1,TGCAGTGCTAGATCTCGCGACTGGGGTGTGGGGAATGAGCAGTTCTTC,CSARSRDWGVGNEQFF
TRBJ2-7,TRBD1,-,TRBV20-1,TGCAGTGCTAGGAGTAGGACAGGGGGCCGCTACGAGCAGTACTTC,CSARSRTGGRYEQYF
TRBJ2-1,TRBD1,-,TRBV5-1,TGCGCCAGCAGCCTAGGACAGGGGAGCGAGCAGTTCTTC,CASSLGQGSEQFF
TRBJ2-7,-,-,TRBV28,TGTGCCAGCAGGCCGTCTACTAGTATTGAGCAGTACTTC,CASRPSTSIEQYF
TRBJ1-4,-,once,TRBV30,TGTGCCTGGGGACCTGAAGAAAAACTGTTTTTT,CAWGPEEKLFF
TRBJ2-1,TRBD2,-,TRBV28,TGTGCCAGCAACCCATCGGGACTAGCGGGAACATACGAGCAGTTCTTC,CASNPSGLAGTYEQFF
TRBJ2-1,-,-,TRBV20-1,TGCAGTGCCAAACCGGCCACACGGTACAATGAGCAGTTCTTC,CSAKPATRYNEQFF
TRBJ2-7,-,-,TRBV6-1,TGTGCCACCAACCACGGAAGGACACGTTCTATGGGGTACGAGCAGTACTTC,CATNHGRTRSMGYEQYF
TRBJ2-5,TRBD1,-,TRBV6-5,TGTGCCAGCAGTTACACCCGGGACAGGGTAGTAGGTCGGAGAGAGACCCAGTACTTC,CASSYTRDRVVGRRETQYF
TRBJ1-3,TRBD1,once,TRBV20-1,TGCAGTGCTATCGCCAACCAGGGGGCCATCTCTGGAAACACCATATATTTT,CSAIANQGAISGNTIYF
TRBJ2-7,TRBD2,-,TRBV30,TGTGCCTGGAGTAGCGGGGATGAGTACGAGCAGTACTTC,CAWSSGDEYEQYF
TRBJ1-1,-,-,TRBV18,TGTGCCAGCTCACCGACGGTGAGGACTGAAGCTTTCTTT,CASSPTVRTEAFF
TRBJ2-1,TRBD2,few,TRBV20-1,TGCAGTGCTAGAGATCGTGTAGCGGGAGTATACAATGAGCAGTTCTTC,CSARDRVAGVYNEQFF
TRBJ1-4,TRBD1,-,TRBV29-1,TGCAGCGTTGAAAACGGGGACAGGGTCCCGAGGAGACTGTTTTTT,CSVENGDRVPRRLFF
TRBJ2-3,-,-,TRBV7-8,TGTGCCGGCCTAACAGGGAACGAAGATACGCAGTATTTT,CAGLTGNEDTQYF
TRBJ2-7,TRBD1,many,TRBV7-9,TGTGCCAGCAGCCCGGGGACAGCGACCTACGAGCAGTACTTC,CASSPGTATYEQYF
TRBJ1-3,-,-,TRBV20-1,TGCAGTGCTAGTCCGGGGGGGGTCTACTCTGGAAACACCATATATTTT,CSASPGGVYSGNTIYF
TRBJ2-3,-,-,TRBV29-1,TGCAGCGTGGGTGGGGGGGCGGCAGATACGCAGTATTTT,CSVGGGAADTQYF
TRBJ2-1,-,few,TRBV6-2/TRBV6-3,TGTGCCAGCAGCCCTCTTGGCAGGAGCTACAATGAGCAGTTCTTC,CASSPLGRSYNEQFF
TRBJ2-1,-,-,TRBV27,TGTGCCAGCAGTTTAAGGCAGACCTCCTACAATGAGCAGTTCTTC,CASSLRQTSYNEQFF
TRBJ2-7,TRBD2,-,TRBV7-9,TGTGCCAGCAGCTCCGTAGGAGGGAGGGGAAGCTCCTACGAGCAGTACTTC,CASSSVGGRGSSYEQYF
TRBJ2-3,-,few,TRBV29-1,TGCAGCGAGAACAGGGATGCAGATACGCAGTATTTT,CSENRDADTQYF
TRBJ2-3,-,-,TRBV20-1,TGCAGTGCTCAGGGCGACACAGATACGCAGTATTTT,CSAQGDTDTQYF